The 3 T cell receptor beta chains listed next were all sequenced from one sample in a study of response to subunit inactivated influenza vaccine. TCRdb itself ran the RT-PCR reads through MiXCR, one entry per CDR3 protein. The table has some 800,000 distinct CDR3 sequences, 21% seen once; the top ten hold about a tenth. The sample consisted of PBMCs from blood, taken 4 to 6 days after vaccination. The receptor set was obtained from a man aged 45 to 65 who received an inactivated influenza vaccine.

This chain connects TRBV25-1 to TRBJ2-3; 15 bases agree with TRBD2. The J segment lost 5 bases and the V segment lost 2 bases, leaving 5 bases of the junction unmatched. In germline, CDR1 is MGHDK, CDR2 SYGVNS. The CDR3 spans 17 residues. As DNA, the CDR3 is TGTGCCAGCAGTGAACCGGGACTAGCGGGAGGACGAGATACGCAGTATTTT. Translated: CASSEPGLAGGRDTQYF. The full variable domain, completed using reference TRBV25-1 and TRBJ2-3, is EADIYQTPRYLVIGTGKKITLECSQTMGHDKMYWYQQDPGMELHLIHYSYGVNSTEKGDLSSESTVSRIRTEHFPLTLESARPSHTSQYLCASSEPGLAGGRDTQYFGPGTRLTVL.

This clonotype was found many times. The CDR3 nucleotides read TGTGCCAGCAGTTTATCCGACTTAGGGACTAGCACAGATACGCAGTATTTT. It yields the protein CASSLSDLGTSTDTQYF. This chain connects TRBV28 to TRBJ2-3; a possible D gene is TRBD2 (6 bases). The V end was cut by 1 base, the J end by 0 bases, with 14 bases between. The CDR3 has 17 amino acids. In germline, CDR1 is MDHEN, CDR2 SYDVKM.

This clonotype was seen only a few times. Here the CDR3 reads CATSEETGSPQETQYF. For the CDR3, the DNA is TGTGCCACCAGCGAGGAAACGGGGAGTCCCCAAGAGACCCAGTACTTC. This chain links TRBV15 with TRBJ2-5; D is possibly TRBD2 (5 bases). CDR3 size: 16 residues. V dropped 5 bases and J dropped 1 base, with 17 bases sitting between them. Per the germline V gene, CDR1 is LNHNV and CDR2 is YYDKDF (reference sequence).